This T cell receptor (beta chain) comes out of a study of shared clonotypes between healthy human individuals. Study summary: Aged between 18 and 49, the donors were two women and three men. Study-wide results and limits: Donor clonotype sharing was expected to depend on sequencing depth.

As concerns this clone: The antigen is not known.

The CDR3 runs 16 residues. The J segment lost 5 bases and the V segment lost 6 bases, leaving 7 bases of the junction unmatched. In germline, CDR1 is LNHDA, CDR2 SQIVND (reference sequence). In the study's own analysis: ImmunoSEQ yielded junction-only sequences lacking quality scores, so filtering differed. The protocol was immunoSEQ multiplex PCR, while the TCRdb copy is restricted to in-frame clones and leaves out a portion. The V and J calls and clone size were taken over from that table, and D and trimming were inferred from the DNA. Among about 490,000 clones listed, over 75% were seen once. The receptor's source is a woman aged 40 to 49 in good health. Some clones in this sample may be carry-over from other donors' samples. Sequencing was done on a sample of PBMCs. This rearrangement joins TRBV19 to TRBJ2-2; 12 nucleotides agree with TRBD1. CDR3: CASSRGQGAWTGELFF. In DNA, the CDR3 is TGTGCCAGTAGCAGGGGACAGGGGGCATGGACCGGGGAGCTGTTTTTT.